This T cell receptor (beta chain) was sequenced during a study of CD4+ T cells in melanoma. Findings and limits, study-wide: Diverse differentiation states were reported for melanoma neoantigen-specific CD4+ T cells. CD8+ T cell, macrophage and B cell function reportedly correlated with neoantigen-specific CD4+ T cells.

On this clone: Antigen unknown.

CDR1 is MDHEN and CDR2 is SYDVKM in the germline V gene. CDR3 length: 14 amino acids. Losses at the gene ends were 6 bases for V and 6 bases for J; bases not matched to a gene: 7. Repertoires were generated with immunoSEQ multiplex PCR, while TCRdb's copy carries only in-frame clones and drops some. This sample has some 110,000 clones, with around 93% found just once. The chain recombines TRBV28 with TRBJ1-5, with 8 bases identical to TRBD1. The sample was peripheral blood. The clonotype was recovered from a human donor with melanoma. CDR3 bases: TGTGCCAGCAGGACAGGGGCCGCCCCTCAGCCCCAGCATTTT. Its protein is CASRTGAAPQPQHF.